The 32 T cell receptor beta chains listed next were all sequenced from one sample in a study of blood T cells in healthy people across ages. For the second PCR, which ran for about 7 to 11 cycles, a sample-barcoded 5' primer and a J-beta primer mix were used. TCRdb called the 5' RACE reads again in MiXCR, with one record for every CDR3 protein. The table lists hundreds of thousands of distinct CDR3 sequences, over 45% of them singletons. The sample comprised blood. Source of these receptors: a man aged 25 to 45 in good health.

The chain recombines TRBV6-6 with TRBJ2-1, with 9 bases aligning to TRBD1. The CDR3 spans 15 residues. From germline, CDR1 is MNHNY and CDR2 SVGAGI (reference sequence). V was pared by 6 bases and J by 7 bases, with 10 bases of the junction left unmatched. Here the CDR3 reads CASSHWGQGHNEQFF. The CDR3 DNA reads as TGTGCCAGCAGCCATTGGGGACAGGGTCATAATGAGCAGTTCTTC.

Concerning this clonotype: The junction differs from germline at one of its ends, possibly a read error. This chain connects TRBV4-3 to TRBJ2-7; TRBD2 aligns across 7 bases. This CDR3 spans 15 amino acids. CDR1 and CDR2 (germline): LGHNA, YSLEER. CDR3 in DNA: TGCACCAGCAGCCAAGATACGGGAGGCGTATACGAGCAGTACTTC. This gives the protein CTSSQDTGGVYEQYF.

The rearrangement joins TRBV9 to TRBJ2-3, with TRBD2 identical over 11 bases. The CDR3 runs to 15 residues. J gave up 5 bases and V 3 bases, and 5 bases lay outside the gene matches. Germline V gives CDR1 SGDLS, CDR2 YYNGEE. The CDR3 DNA follows: TGTGCCAGCAGCGGACTAGCGGGATCTATAGATACGCAGTATTTT. It encodes CASSGLAGSIDTQYF. Combining the CDR3 with reference TRBV9 and TRBJ2-3 gives the whole variable domain DSGVTQTPKHLITATGQRVTLRCSPRSGDLSVYWYQQSLDQGLQFLIQYYNGEERAKGNILERFSAQQFPDLHSELNLSSLELGDSALYFCASSGLAGSIDTQYFGPGTRLTVL.

The table lists this clonotype with a few counts. V and J are TRBV11-2 and TRBJ2-6; D uncertain. Germline CDR1 is SGHAT and CDR2 is FQNNGV. Trimming removed 0 bases at V and 1 base at J, with 4 bases between. The CDR3 runs to 15 residues. This CDR3 is CASSLEESGANVLTF. DNA of the CDR3: TGTGCCAGCAGCTTAGAGGAGTCTGGGGCCAACGTCCTGACTTTC.

This clonotype was observed a handful of times. This chain links TRBV6-5 with TRBJ2-7; no definite D call. Between the trimmed V and J ends, which lost 8 bases and 1 base, there was a span of 6 bases. This CDR3 is built from 11 residues. Germline V CDR1 and CDR2: MNHEY, SVGAGI. The CDR3 region is CASGYSYEQYF. CDR3 bases: TGTGCCAGCGGCTATTCCTACGAGCAGTACTTC.

In its sample, this clonotype was seen many times. The chain has TRBV11-2 and TRBJ2-5; D gene uncertain. The germline CDR1 and CDR2 sequences are SGHAT and FQNNGV. V was trimmed by 5 bases and J by 5 bases, leaving 15 bases between them. The length of the CDR3 is 14 residues. CDR3 protein: CASSPSYGWETQYF. The CDR3 DNA reads TGTGCCAGCAGCCCCTCGTATGGGTGGGAGACCCAGTACTTC. The entire variable domain, with the rest obtained from reference TRBV11-2 and TRBJ2-5, is as follows: EAGVAQSPRYKIIEKRQSVAFWCNPISGHATLYWYQQILGQGPKLLIQFQNNGVVDDSQLPKDRFSAERLKGVDSTLKIQPAKLEDSAVYLCASSPSYGWETQYFGPGTRLLVL.

Many counts were recorded for this clonotype. This chain joins TRBV20-1 and TRBJ2-5; 11 nucleotides align to TRBD2. V dropped 6 bases and J dropped 5; count of bases not matched to a gene: 5. Germline CDR1 and CDR2: DFQATT and SNEGSKA (reference sequence). This CDR3 region has 13 residues. Here the CDR3 DNA reads TGCAGTGCCCCGACTAGCGGGGACGAGACCCAGTACTTC. This sequence encodes CSAPTSGDETQYF.

This clonotype was picked up many times. One junction end does not reproduce the germline sequence, and a read error may be involved. The chain links TRBV5-1 to TRBJ2-7; possibly TRBD1 for D (6 bases). Germline V lookup: CDR1 SGHRS, CDR2 YFSETQ. This CDR3 has 13 amino acids. DNA of the CDR3: TGTGCCAGCAGCTTAGGACAGCTCTACGAGCAGTACTTC. Translated: CASSLGQLYEQYF.

The chain uses TRBV27 and TRBJ2-7, with D hard to call. V gave up 4 bases and J gave up 5 bases, with 12 bases separating them. Germline V gene data show CDR1 as MNHEY and CDR2 as SMNVEV (reference sequence). The CDR3 is made up of 13 amino acids. The DNA of the CDR3 is TGTGCCAGCAGTTGGCAGAATCGGGACGAGCAGTACTTC. Encoded protein: CASSWQNRDEQYF.

This clonotype has a handful of counts. The chain uses TRBV28 and TRBJ2-1; weak D call: TRBD1 (5 bases). V gave up 7 bases and J gave up 7 bases, with 17 bases separating them. Germline assignment: CDR1 MDHEN and CDR2 SYDVKM. The CDR3 runs 14 residues. Written as DNA, the CDR3 is TGTGCCAGCAAATTTGTCCGAAAGGGGAATGAGCAGTTCTTC. Translated, it gives CASKFVRKGNEQFF.

The CDR3, as DNA: TGTGCCAGCAGTACCGGGACCGGGTACGAGCAGTACTTC. It encodes CASSTGTGYEQYF. V is TRBV27 and J is TRBJ2-7, with D tentatively TRBD1 or TRBD2 (5 bases each). The CDR3 is 13 amino acids. Germline CDR1 MNHEY, CDR2 SMNVEV (reference sequence). The germline V and J ends were trimmed by 5 bases and 4 bases, with 12 bases remaining between them.

The gene calls are TRBV7-9 and TRBJ2-7; 7 bases are shared with TRBD1. V was clipped by 0 bases and J by 10 bases; unmatched bases: 6. CDR1 and CDR2 from the germline V gene are SEHNR and FQNEAQ (reference sequence). This CDR3 has 13 amino acids. DNA of the CDR3: TGTGCCAGCAGCTTAGCGGGGACAGAGAATCAGTACTTC. Translated, it gives CASSLAGTENQYF.

This clonotype was found many times. The chain carries TRBV7-8 and TRBJ2-1, with 8 bases lining up with TRBD2. The CDR3 is made up of 16 amino acids. The germline V gene has CDR1 SGHVS and CDR2 FQNEAQ. V lost 5 bases, J lost 4 bases, and 10 bases stayed unmatched. The CDR3 protein is CASSPGGASEYNEQFF. CDR3 DNA sequence: TGTGCCAGCAGCCCGGGGGGGGCTAGCGAATACAATGAGCAGTTCTTC.

The V gene is TRBV7-8, the J gene TRBJ2-7; D gene unclear. Between the trimmed V and J ends, which lost 3 bases and 5 bases, there was a span of 5 bases. The CDR3 sequence is 11 residues long. Germline V CDR1 and CDR2: SGHVS, FQNEAQ. CDR3 DNA sequence: TGTGCCAGCAGCTTCAATCACGAGCAGTACTTC. This encodes CASSFNHEQYF.

This chain links TRBV20-1 with TRBJ2-5, with 8 bases matching TRBD1. The CDR3 sequence is 14 residues long. The germline V gene has CDR1 DFQATT and CDR2 SNEGSKA (reference sequence). V was pared by 5 bases and J by 5 bases, with 10 bases of the junction left unmatched. The CDR3 region has the DNA TGCAGTGCTCGACGGACAGGGCGGAAGGAGACCCAGTACTTC. Protein sequence: CSARRTGRKETQYF.

This clonotype was picked up a small number of times. The chain recombines TRBV10-3 with TRBJ1-1; 7 nucleotides line up with TRBD1. Germline trimming cut 4 bases from V and 5 bases from J; bases unmatched to any gene: 13. Germline CDR1 is ENHRY and CDR2 is SYGVKD. CDR3 length: 16 amino acids. The CDR3 sequence: CAISARGPRGETEAFF. CDR3 in DNA: TGTGCCATCAGTGCTAGGGGGCCCAGGGGCGAGACTGAAGCTTTCTTT.

The V and J genes are TRBV7-6 and TRBJ1-2; D may be TRBD1 (5 bases). CDR1 is SGHVS, CDR2 FNYEAQ, per germline. The CDR3 totals 14 residues. V was pared by 5 bases and J by 2 bases, with 12 bases between. CDR3 amino acids: CASSEGGGNYGYTF. The DNA for the CDR3 is TGTGCCAGCAGCGAGGGTGGGGGAAACTATGGCTACACCTTC. The whole variable domain, filled in from reference TRBV7-6 and TRBJ1-2, reads GAGVSQSPRYKVTKRGQDVALRCDPISGHVSLYWYRQALGQGPEFLTYFNYEAQQDKSGLPNDRFSAERPEGSISTLTIQRTEQRDSAMYRCASSEGGGNYGYTFGSGTRLTVV.

This chain joins TRBV5-4 and TRBJ1-2; D might be TRBD1 (5 bases). The length of the CDR3 is 14 residues. V was cut by 0 bases and J by 7 bases, with 13 bases left in between. Germline CDR1 SGHNT, CDR2 YYREEE (reference sequence). The CDR3 spells CASSLEAGNPGYTF. DNA for the CDR3: TGTGCCAGCAGCTTGGAGGCAGGGAACCCTGGCTACACCTTC.

DNA for the CDR3: TGTGCCAGCAGTTACAGAGGACTAGCTGCGGAGACCCAGTACTTC. Translation gives CASSYRGLAAETQYF. The gene calls are TRBV6-6 and TRBJ2-7; 8 bases align to TRBD2. The J call could be wrong; TRBJ2-5 is a better fit for the DNA end. Germline V gives CDR1 MNHNY, CDR2 SVGAGI (reference sequence). The CDR3 is 15 residues long.

The chain is built from TRBV2 and TRBJ2-1; D not certain. V lost 7 bases and J lost 7, with 14 bases in between. Germline CDR1 and CDR2: SNHLY and FYNNEI. This CDR3 is 13 amino acids long. The CDR3 DNA is TGTGCCAGCAATAGCCAACAAGAGAATGAGCAGTTCTTC. Translating gives CASNSQQENEQFF.

The genes are TRBV7-9 and TRBJ1-1; a weak D match, TRBD1 (5 bases). The CDR3 totals 16 residues. The germline V and J ends were trimmed by 5 bases and 5 bases, with 21 bases remaining between them. Germline CDR1 is SEHNR and CDR2 is FQNEAQ (reference sequence). Here the CDR3 DNA reads TGTGCCAGCAGCGTGGGGGAGAGGCCGGGCTCAACTGAAGCTTTCTTT. Its protein product is CASSVGERPGSTEAFF. The variable domain in full, completed from reference TRBV7-9 and TRBJ1-1, reads DTGVSQNPRHKITKRGQNVTFRCDPISEHNRLYWYRQTLGQGPEFLTYFQNEAQLEKSRLLSDRFSAERPKGSFSTLEIQRTEQGDSAMYLCASSVGERPGSTEAFFGQGTRLTVV.

The rearrangement links TRBV7-8 to TRBJ2-5; D not resolved. The CDR3 sequence is 11 residues long. CDR1 and CDR2 from the germline V gene are SGHVS and FQNEAQ. The V gene lost 5 bases and the J gene lost 6 bases, with 7 bases spanning the gap. CDR3: CASSVLQTQYF. The DNA of the CDR3 is TGTGCCAGCAGCGTACTTCAGACCCAGTACTTC.

J is TRBJ2-1 and V is TRBV2, with D maybe TRBD2 (6 bases). Germline V lookup: CDR1 SNHLY, CDR2 FYNNEI. V was trimmed by 8 bases and J by 12 bases, leaving 14 bases between them. The CDR3 is 11 residues long. The CDR3 here is CASAYSGLQFF. CDR3 coding DNA: TGTGCCAGCGCTTATAGCGGCCTGCAGTTCTTC.

V usage is TRBV2 and J usage is TRBJ2-5, with D perhaps matching TRBD2 (6 bases). The V end lost 6 bases, the J end lost 2 bases, and 10 bases lay between the germline ends. This CDR3 is built from 13 residues. Per the germline V gene, CDR1 is SNHLY and CDR2 is FYNNEI. The CDR3 loop is CASRRDFQETQYF. CDR3 bases: TGTGCCAGCAGGCGGGACTTTCAAGAGACCCAGTACTTC.

Worth noting for this clonotype: At one end the junction does not follow the germline gene, possibly because of a read error. The V call is TRBV7-8, the J call TRBJ2-1, with D perhaps TRBD1 (6 bases). From germline, CDR1 is SGHVS and CDR2 FQNEAQ. This CDR3 spans 12 amino acids. CDR3 DNA: TGTGCCAGCAGCTTATCAGGGGATGAGCAGATCTTC. Its protein product is CASSLSGDEQIF.

At least ten counts were recorded for this clonotype. V is TRBV18 and J is TRBJ2-6; D possibly corresponds to TRBD2 (6 bases). The CDR3 spans 16 residues. The ends were cut back, 2 bases at V and 0 bases at J, with 8 bases in the middle. Germline CDR1 KGHSH, CDR2 LQKENI. In DNA, the CDR3 is TGTGCCAGCTCACCATGGGAGGTCTCTGGGGCCAACGTCCTGACTTTC. This encodes CASSPWEVSGANVLTF.

The V gene is TRBV5-1, the J gene TRBJ2-7, with D possibly TRBD1 on 6 matching bases. In germline, CDR1 is SGHRS, CDR2 YFSETQ. The V end was cut by 4 bases, the J end by 2 bases, with 13 bases between. This CDR3 has 14 residues. The CDR3 here is CASSIGTSTYEQYF. The CDR3 DNA follows: TGCGCCAGCAGCATCGGGACAAGTACCTACGAGCAGTACTTC.

This chain uses TRBV20-1 with TRBJ2-5; the D is unclear. Germline V lookup: CDR1 DFQATT, CDR2 SNEGSKA (reference sequence). V dropped 0 bases and J dropped 1 base, with 12 bases sitting between them. The CDR3 is made up of 15 amino acids. Here the CDR3 DNA reads TGCAGTGCTAGAGATCGTGGTCGCCCCCAAGAGACCCAGTACTTC. Its translation is CSARDRGRPQETQYF.

This sequence joins TRBV20-1 and TRBJ1-2, with a weak D call TRBD1 (6 bases). V lost 2 bases, J lost 3 bases, and 13 bases lay in between. CDR1 DFQATT and CDR2 SNEGSKA come from the germline V gene (reference sequence). The CDR3 has 14 residues. CDR3 loop: CSARSDRRDYGYTF. In nucleotides, the CDR3 is TGCAGTGCTAGATCCGACAGGAGGGACTATGGCTACACCTTC.

The J gene is TRBJ2-7, the V gene TRBV20-1; TRBD1 might be the D (6 bases). Deletions cut 1 base from V and 2 bases from J, with 12 bases between. CDR3 length: 14 residues. Per germline, CDR1 DFQATT and CDR2 SNEGSKA (reference sequence). Here the CDR3 DNA reads TGCAGTGCTAGAGTTCAGCAGGGGACCTACGAGCAGTACTTC. Amino acids: CSARVQQGTYEQYF.

The rearrangement joins TRBV24-1 to TRBJ2-1; 9 bases line up with TRBD2. CDR3 length equals 18 residues. Germline loops: CDR1 KGHDR, CDR2 SFDVKD. With 4 bases clipped from V and 2 bases from J, the junction kept 11 bases outside the gene matches. CDR3 sequence (DNA): TGTGCCACCAGTGACTCGACTAGCGGAGCTGGGACCTACAATGAGCAGTTCTTC. This gives the protein CATSDSTSGAGTYNEQFF.

The chain is built from TRBV28 and TRBJ2-1; unclear D gene. This CDR3 region has 13 residues. Trimming removed 6 bases at V and 4 bases at J, with 10 bases between. CDR1 is MDHEN and CDR2 is SYDVKM in the germline V gene. CDR3 in amino acids: CASRRTNYNEQFF. The CDR3 DNA follows: TGTGCCAGCAGACGAACTAATTACAATGAGCAGTTCTTC.